The 9 T cell receptor beta chains given below trace back to one sample, sequenced in a study of T cells in Graves' hyperthyroidism and ophthalmopathy. Amplification targeted TCR beta CDR3 regions from RNA transcripts. First-round RT-PCR with HTBI primers amplified the TCR CDR3 region. Each CDR3 protein gets one entry after TCRdb re-called the multiplex PCR reads with MiXCR. The repertoire includes around 600,000 distinct CDR3 sequences, 15% to 18% of them detected once, and about 7% sits in the top ten. Sequencing was performed on blood. These TCRs come from a woman in her thirties with Graves' hyperthyroidism.

This clonotype has a count of ten or more. The V and J genes are TRBV7-9 and TRBJ2-5; D possibly matches TRBD1 or TRBD2 (6 bases each). V dropped 6 bases and J dropped 0 bases, with 17 bases sitting between them. CDR1 and CDR2 from the germline V gene are SEHNR and FQNEAQ (reference sequence). The CDR3 spans 16 residues. CDR3 protein: CASRPGERAYQETQYF. The CDR3 coding sequence is TGTGCCAGCAGACCAGGGGAGCGGGCCTACCAAGAGACCCAGTACTTC.

This clonotype occurred many times. The rearrangement links TRBV7-3 to TRBJ2-5; D possibly matches TRBD1 or TRBD2 (5 bases each). There are 13 residues in the CDR3. Between the trimmed V and J ends, which lost 0 bases and 5 bases, there was a span of 7 bases. Germline CDR1 and CDR2: SGHTA and FQGTGA. The chain's CDR3 is CASSLTRGETQYF. CDR3 DNA sequence: TGTGCCAGCAGCTTAACGAGGGGCGAGACCCAGTACTTC.

Concerning this clonotype: One end of the junction varies from germline; a read error may be responsible. This chain joins TRBV27 and TRBJ2-7; a weak D match, TRBD1 (6 bases). The CDR3 runs to 16 residues. Per the germline V gene, CDR1 is MNHEY and CDR2 is SMNVEV (reference sequence). DNA of the CDR3: TGTGCCGGCAGTTTATCGCACAGGGCCAACTCCTACGAGCAGTACTTC. Translated, it gives CAGSLSHRANSYEQYF.

The table lists this clonotype with many counts. The genes are TRBV5-1 and TRBJ2-5; D unresolved. The CDR3 runs 14 residues. Germline V lookup: CDR1 SGHRS, CDR2 YFSETQ. Trimming took 4 bases from V and 1 from J, leaving 11 bases between them. DNA of the CDR3: TGCGCCAGCAGCATAGTTCGAGGCCAAGAGACCCAGTACTTC. It codes for CASSIVRGQETQYF. The whole variable domain, remainder taken from reference TRBV5-1 and TRBJ2-5, is KAGVTQTPRYLIKTRGQQVTLSCSPISGHRSVSWYQQTPGQGLQFLFEYFSETQRNKGNFPGRFSGRQFSNSRSEMNVSTLELGDSALYLCASSIVRGQETQYFGPGTRLLVL.

The chain couples TRBV19 to TRBJ1-4, with TRBD1 matching 7 bases. The CDR3 has 15 amino acids. J gave up 4 bases and V 5 bases, and 7 bases lay outside the gene matches. The germline gives CDR1 LNHDA, CDR2 SQIVND (reference sequence). The CDR3 nucleotides are TGTGCCAGTAGTGGTTTGGACAGGAATAATGAAAAACTGTTTTTT. As protein: CASSGLDRNNEKLFF.

This clonotype was observed many times. The chain recombines TRBV7-6 with TRBJ2-3; D might be TRBD2 (6 bases). There are 15 residues in the CDR3. Per germline, CDR1 SGHVS and CDR2 FNYEAQ. V was cut by 5 bases and J by 3 bases, with 15 bases left in between. The CDR3 nucleotides read TGTGCCAGCAGCCGCGAGGTGGGACTGACAGATACGCAGTATTTT. Its protein is CASSREVGLTDTQYF.

The chain employs TRBV27 and TRBJ1-5; no firm D call. In germline, CDR1 is MNHEY, CDR2 SMNVEV (reference sequence). The V end lost 3 bases, the J end lost 7 bases, and 13 bases lay between the germline ends. CDR3 length equals 14 residues. Written as DNA, the CDR3 is TGTGCCAGCAGTTTCCTCTCGGGGAACCAGCCCCAGCATTTT. The encoded protein is CASSFLSGNQPQHF.

Ten or more counts support this clonotype. The chain is built from TRBV24-1 and TRBJ2-1, with 14 bases fitting TRBD2. Germline CDR1 is KGHDR and CDR2 is SFDVKD. V lost 3 bases, J lost 2 bases, and 5 bases stayed unmatched. CDR3 length: 18 amino acids. CDR3 in DNA: TGTGCCACCAGTGATCCTCGGACTAGCGGGAGGACCTACAATGAGCAGTTCTTC. Encoded protein: CATSDPRTSGRTYNEQFF.

This clonotype was counted many times. V gene TRBV2 combines with J gene TRBJ2-7; TRBD1 or TRBD2 may be the D gene (5 bases each). The CDR3 length is 13 residues. Trimming took 1 base from V and 6 from J, leaving 10 bases between them. Germline V gives CDR1 SNHLY, CDR2 FYNNEI. The DNA of the CDR3 is TGTGCCAGCAGTGAAGTAAATGGGGGCGAGCAGTACTTC. Translating gives CASSEVNGGEQYF.